These 26 T cell receptor beta chains originate from one sample sequenced in a study of blood T cell repertoires in COVID-19. The method was immunoSEQ multiplex PCR; TCRdb's version includes in-frame clones alone and lacks a portion of them. This sample has under 250,000 clones, with 80% found just once. Sequences were obtained from peripheral blood. Every receptor here comes from a human donor in a cohort sampled during active COVID-19.

This chain connects TRBV6-2 or TRBV6-3 to TRBJ2-1, with D possibly being TRBD1 (6 bases). The V gene lost 6 bases and the J gene lost 3 bases, with 12 bases spanning the gap. Germline CDR1 and CDR2: MNHEY and SVGEGT. The CDR3 spans 14 residues. The CDR3 DNA reads TGTGCCAGCAGCCCAGGACAGATCTACAATGAGCAGTTCTTC. Its protein product is CASSPGQIYNEQFF.

V gene TRBV2 combines with J gene TRBJ1-2, with unresolved D. The CDR3 is 13 residues long. CDR1 is SNHLY and CDR2 is FYNNEI in the germline V gene. Trimming left V 4 bases short and J 0 bases short, with 6 bases between. The CDR3 DNA reads as TGTGCCAGCAGTGTATCGGCTAACTATGGCTACACCTTC. Translated, it gives CASSVSANYGYTF.

V is TRBV25-1 and J is TRBJ2-1, with TRBD2 matching over 10 bases. V gave up 2 bases and J gave up 2 bases; unmatched junction bases: 0. There are 15 residues in the CDR3. Germline V gives CDR1 MGHDK, CDR2 SYGVNS. The CDR3 loop is CASSEGLAAYNEQFF. In DNA form, the CDR3 reads TGTGCCAGCAGTGAAGGACTAGCGGCCTACAATGAGCAGTTCTTC.

This clone came up once. The chain combines TRBV19 with TRBJ2-7; D not certain. V gave up 8 bases and J gave up 5 bases, with 16 bases separating them. CDR1 is LNHDA and CDR2 is SQIVND in the germline V gene (reference sequence). The CDR3 runs 13 residues. The CDR3 protein is CASSYRYLDEQYF. The CDR3 bases are TGTGCCAGTTCCTACCGGTACCTGGACGAGCAGTACTTC.

V usage is TRBV28 and J usage is TRBJ2-1; TRBD2 matches at 10 bases. J lost 7 bases, V lost 7 bases, and 13 bases had no gene match. This CDR3 has 16 amino acids. Germline V CDR1 and CDR2: MDHEN, SYDVKM. CDR3: CASTVSGGASGNEQFF. CDR3 nucleotides: TGTGCCAGCACTGTGAGCGGGGGGGCCTCAGGAAATGAGCAGTTCTTC. The entire variable domain, with the rest obtained from reference TRBV28 and TRBJ2-1, is as follows: DVKVTQSSRYLVKRTGEKVFLECVQDMDHENMFWYRQDPGLGLRLIYFSYDVKMKEKGDIPEGYSVSREKKERFSLILESASTNQTSMYLCASTVSGGASGNEQFFGPGTRLTVL.

The J gene is TRBJ1-2, the V gene TRBV3-1 (or the pseudogene TRBV3-2); unclear D gene. In germline, CDR1 is LGHDT, CDR2 YNNKEL (reference sequence). The ends were cut back, 0 bases at V and 6 bases at J, with 5 bases in the middle. The CDR3 consists of 12 residues. CDR3 nucleotides: TGTGCCAGCAGCCAAGATTTAGATGGCTACACCTTC. It translates to CASSQDLDGYTF.

The chain recombines TRBV6-4 with TRBJ1-2, with 8 bases lining up with TRBD1. There are 16 residues in the CDR3. The V and J ends lost 6 bases and 4 bases, in that order; junction bases with no gene match: 13. Germline CDR1 MRHNA, CDR2 SNTAGT. The CDR3 DNA reads as TGTGCCAGCAGCATAACCGACAGGGGCCAAAGCTATGGCTACACCTTC. Its translation is CASSITDRGQSYGYTF.

The chain employs TRBV3-1 (or the pseudogene TRBV3-2) and TRBJ2-2, with 7 bases identical to TRBD1. The V gene's germline CDR1 is LGHDT and CDR2 YNNKEL (reference sequence). The CDR3 loop spans 13 amino acids. Trimming removed 7 bases from V and 6 bases from J; junction bases left unmatched: 5. DNA of the CDR3: TGTGCCAGCACGAGACAGGGAGCCGGGGAGCTGTTTTTT. Translated: CASTRQGAGELFF.

The chain recombines TRBV7-2 with TRBJ2-7; perhaps TRBD2 as D (5 bases). This CDR3 is 14 amino acids long. The germline V and J ends were trimmed by 0 bases and 9 bases, with 15 bases remaining between them. Germline V gives CDR1 SGHTA, CDR2 FQGNSA. In DNA form, the CDR3 reads TGTGCCAGCAGCTTAGCGCGTCTCGGGGAACGGCAGTACTTC. This translates into CASSLARLGERQYF.

The rearrangement links TRBV7-9 to TRBJ2-1; 11 nucleotides align to TRBD2. J was trimmed by 10 bases and V by 5 bases; bases with no gene match: 10. Germline V CDR1 and CDR2: SEHNR, FQNEAQ (reference sequence). This CDR3 contains 15 residues. CDR3: CASSISGGAAREQFF. CDR3 nucleotide sequence: TGTGCCAGCAGCATTAGCGGGGGGGCGGCTCGAGAGCAGTTCTTC.

The gene calls are TRBV11-2 and TRBJ2-1, with D maybe TRBD2 (5 bases). The V gene's germline CDR1 is SGHAT and CDR2 FQNNGV. The CDR3 has 12 residues. The V end lost 0 bases, the J end lost 8 bases, and 5 bases lay between the germline ends. CDR3 in DNA: TGTGCCAGCAGCTTAGAGCGGGATGAGCAGTTCTTC. It specifies CASSLERDEQFF.

This clone was detected once. CDR3 sequence: CASSIGPESEQYF. CDR3 nucleotides: TGTGCCAGCAGCATTGGCCCCGAATCCGAGCAGTACTTC. This chain uses TRBV3-1 (or the pseudogene TRBV3-2) with TRBJ2-7; D is uncertain. The CDR3 runs 13 residues. Trimming shortened V by 5 bases and J by 6 bases, and 14 bases separated the two germline ends. Germline V gives CDR1 LGHDT, CDR2 YNNKEL (reference sequence).

This clone has only a few counts. V usage is TRBV6-5 and J usage is TRBJ1-5, with D possibly being TRBD1 (6 bases). V lost 8 bases, J lost 7 bases, and 9 bases lay in between. The CDR3 is made up of 11 amino acids. Germline assignment: CDR1 MNHEY and CDR2 SVGAGI. The DNA of the CDR3 is TGTGCCAGCCAGGGACACCAGCCCCAGCATTTT. Encoded protein: CASQGHQPQHF.

The chain joins TRBV28 to TRBJ2-1; 9 bases fit TRBD2. This CDR3 region has 17 residues. J was trimmed by 7 bases and V by 2 bases; bases with no gene match: 12. Looked up from germline, CDR1 is MDHEN and CDR2 is SYDVKM. DNA of the CDR3: TGTGCCAGCAGTTTAAAGTATCGGCTAGCGGGAAAGAATGAGCAGTTCTTC. Amino acid sequence: CASSLKYRLAGKNEQFF.

The V gene is TRBV19, the J gene TRBJ2-1; 7 bases line up with TRBD2. The V segment lost 3 bases and the J segment 2 bases; nucleotides outside the gene matches: 4. The CDR3 is made up of 15 amino acids. CDR1 LNHDA and CDR2 SQIVND come from the germline V gene (reference sequence). The CDR3 DNA reads TGTGCCAGTAGTATCTTCGGGGGGACCTACAATGAGCAGTTCTTC. Translating it yields CASSIFGGTYNEQFF. Variable domain in full (rest from reference TRBV19 and TRBJ2-1): DGGITQSPKYLFRKEGQNVTLSCEQNLNHDAMYWYRQDPGQGLRLIYYSQIVNDFQKGDIAEGYSVSREKKESFPLTVTSAQKNPTAFYLCASSIFGGTYNEQFFGPGTRLTVL.

CDR3 nucleotide sequence: TGTGCCAGAAGCTTAGCTGGGGGCTGGACTGAAGCTTTCTTT. Protein: CARSLAGGWTEAFF. The rearrangement joins TRBV7-5 to TRBJ1-1; TRBD1, as called in the table, went unchecked against the DNA. TRBV7-5 is noted as a pseudogene. This CDR3 has 14 residues.

The chain employs TRBV5-1 and TRBJ2-2, with 8 bases identical to TRBD2. Germline CDR1 SGHRS, CDR2 YFSETQ. The V segment lost 4 bases and the J segment 0 bases; nucleotides outside the gene matches: 14. The CDR3 is made up of 19 amino acids. The CDR3 is CASSQSPRERGSNTGELFF. CDR3 coding DNA: TGCGCCAGCAGCCAAAGCCCACGCGAGCGGGGGTCGAACACCGGGGAGCTGTTTTTT.

The V gene is TRBV2, the J gene TRBJ2-2; D not resolved. Trimming took 4 bases from V and 1 from J, leaving 10 bases between them. CDR1 is SNHLY and CDR2 is FYNNEI in the germline V gene. This CDR3 spans 15 amino acids. The DNA of the CDR3 is TGTGCCAGCAGTGGCGACATAATGAACACCGGGGAGCTGTTTTTT. Amino acids: CASSGDIMNTGELFF.

The J gene is TRBJ2-1, the V gene TRBV6-5; D gene uncertain. The ends were cut back, 5 bases at V and 2 bases at J, with 10 bases in the middle. The CDR3 spans 14 residues. The germline CDR1 and CDR2 sequences are MNHEY and SVGAGI. CDR3 sequence reads: CASSPRVAYNEQFF. In nucleotides, the CDR3 is TGTGCCAGCAGTCCTCGGGTGGCCTACAATGAGCAGTTCTTC.

The chain carries TRBV6-5 and TRBJ2-3; 7 positions match TRBD2. V lost 0 bases, J lost 1 base, and 4 bases stayed unmatched. Per germline, CDR1 MNHEY and CDR2 SVGAGI. The CDR3 extends over 16 amino acids. CDR3 residues: CASSYSERGGTDTQYF. CDR3 nucleotides: TGTGCCAGCAGTTACTCGGAGCGGGGCGGCACAGATACGCAGTATTTT.

The chain joins TRBV5-1 to TRBJ2-7, with 8 nucleotides matching TRBD1. This CDR3 has 13 amino acids. Looked up from germline, CDR1 is SGHRS and CDR2 is YFSETQ. Unmatched junction bases numbered 2, after V lost 0 bases and J lost 6 bases. The CDR3 coding sequence is TGCGCCAGCAGCTTGGGACAGGGGCCCGAGCAGTACTTC. Protein: CASSLGQGPEQYF.

V gene TRBV10-3 combines with J gene TRBJ2-1, with 11 nucleotides matching TRBD2. Germline V gene lookup returns CDR1 ENHRY and CDR2 SYGVKD. V was pared by 2 bases and J by 5 bases, with 11 bases of the junction left unmatched. This CDR3 is built from 18 residues. DNA for the CDR3: TGTGCCATCAGTGAGAACAGGGGAACTAGCGGGGGAAACAATGAGCAGTTCTTC. This codes for CAISENRGTSGGNNEQFF.

V gene TRBV5-1 combines with J gene TRBJ1-1; D may be TRBD1 (6 bases). The V gene lost 7 bases and the J gene lost 0 bases, with 13 bases spanning the gap. This CDR3 is 14 amino acids long. Looked up from germline, CDR1 is SGHRS and CDR2 is YFSETQ. In DNA, the CDR3 is TGCGCCAGCTCCGCCGGGGGGCTGAACACTGAAGCTTTCTTT. This sequence encodes CASSAGGLNTEAFF.

The J gene is TRBJ2-6, the V gene TRBV2; 8 bases are shared with TRBD1. The CDR3 length is 15 residues. V was clipped by 9 bases and J by 1 base; unmatched bases: 5. Germline CDR1 and CDR2: SNHLY and FYNNEI. The DNA of the CDR3 is TGTGCCAGTCGGACAGGGCTGTCTGGGGCCAACGTCCTGACTTTC. Translating it yields CASRTGLSGANVLTF.

This clone has a single count. The chain employs TRBV2 and TRBJ2-1; TRBD2 matches at 10 bases. The V segment lost 4 bases and the J segment 7 bases; nucleotides outside the gene matches: 10. The CDR3 has 16 amino acids. CDR1 is SNHLY, CDR2 FYNNEI, per germline. CDR3 coding DNA: TGTGCCAGCAGTGGTGGGCTAGCGGGAGTATTGAATGAGCAGTTCTTC. This translates into CASSGGLAGVLNEQFF.

The J gene is TRBJ2-3, the V gene TRBV27, with unresolved D. Germline V gene lookup returns CDR1 MNHEY and CDR2 SMNVEV (reference sequence). The germline V and J ends were trimmed by 2 bases and 6 bases, with 12 bases remaining between them. This CDR3 region has 14 residues. The CDR3 region is CASSLKATTDTQYF. As DNA, the CDR3 is TGTGCCAGCAGTTTAAAAGCTACTACGGATACGCAGTATTTT.